Detailed here is one T cell receptor beta chain. The antigen remains unidentified. Primers for the PCR totalled 60 Vbeta and 13 Jbeta. Sequencing used immunoSEQ multiplex PCR; TCRdb keeps in-frame clones, though not all of them. The table has 250,000 or so clones, approximately 81% seen once. This sample is drawn from a study of cytomegalovirus exposure and HLA in healthy donors. Whole-study context: Of a few hundred genotyped donors, 70% to 85% clustered with self-reported Caucasian donors.

Trimming stripped 2 bases from V and 0 bases from J, with 21 bases between. The CDR3 length is 19 residues. Germline-derived CDR1 and CDR2 are SGHDN and FVKESK. Points from the study as a whole: Most likely, a cluster of highly shared sequence variants arose as a sequencing artifact.

J is TRBJ2-3 and V is TRBV14, with a possible D match to TRBD1 (6 bases). The TCR originated in a human donor in good health. Sequencing was done on a sample of PBMCs. CDR3 sequence (DNA): TGTGCCAGCAGCCAACTCGGACAGCATACCTTATCTAGCACAGATACGCAGTATTTT. Its protein is CASSQLGQHTLSSTDTQYF.